Each of the 20 T cell receptor beta chains below was sequenced from the same sample in a study of CD8 T cells in ankylosing spondylitis (dated by TCRdb to between 2016 and 2019). Beyond this particular receptor, the publication reports: A TCR beta motif of about 8 highly homologous amino acid variants appeared characteristic of blood from ankylosing spondylitis patients.

Their antigen targets remain unknown. Library preparation used 5' RACE. For sequencing, an Illumina HiSeq 2500 was employed. Through fastp at Q25 and MiXCR, TCRdb rebuilt clones from the public reads, retaining in-frame beta chains. Rows are unified per CDR3 protein, each entry keeping the most common DNA and genes. Across this sample there are 400,000 or so distinct CDR3 sequences, with 25% to 30% seen only once. 0.89% of the sample belongs to the ten largest clones. The sequenced sample was blood, either unsorted or a sorted T cell fraction (not recorded which). The receptors were sampled from a male donor with ankylosing spondylitis.

This clonotype showed up just a few times. The genes are TRBV29-1 and TRBJ1-2; 8 bases align to TRBD1. Looked up from germline, CDR1 is SQVTM and CDR2 is ANQGSEA. The CDR3 contains 14 residues. J gave up 4 bases and V 3 bases, and 7 bases lay outside the gene matches. The CDR3: CSVDSRTGPYGYTF. In DNA, the CDR3 is TGCAGCGTTGATTCCCGGACAGGGCCCTATGGCTACACCTTC.

V usage is TRBV18 and J usage is TRBJ1-6; D possibly corresponds to TRBD1 (5 bases). CDR1 is KGHSH and CDR2 is LQKENI in the germline V gene. The CDR3 runs to 14 residues. V lost 2 bases to trimming and J lost 7 bases, with 9 bases between them. CDR3: CASSPTDTNSPLHF. CDR3 coding DNA: TGTGCCAGCTCACCAACGGACACAAATTCACCCCTCCACTTT.

This clonotype was recorded a few times. CDR3: CASSPGIAGELDTEAFF. The CDR3 nucleotides read TGTGCCAGCTCACCAGGGATTGCAGGGGAATTGGACACTGAAGCTTTCTTT. The chain employs TRBV18 and TRBJ1-1, with D possibly TRBD1 on 6 matching bases. The CDR3 is 17 amino acids. Trimming took off 2 bases at V and 3 bases at J, with 19 bases between the two ends. Germline assignment: CDR1 KGHSH and CDR2 LQKENI.

This clonotype was counted many times. The gene calls are TRBV5-1 and TRBJ2-3, with D maybe TRBD2 (6 bases). Trimming removed 1 base at V and 3 bases at J, with 12 bases between. This CDR3 is built from 15 residues. Germline loops: CDR1 SGHRS, CDR2 YFSETQ. CDR3 sequence: CASSLITGVTDTQYF. The CDR3 DNA reads TGCGCCAGCAGCTTGATTACGGGAGTAACAGATACGCAGTATTTT.

V gene TRBV11-2 combines with J gene TRBJ2-5; D may be TRBD2 (6 bases). The CDR3 length is 14 residues. V lost 3 bases, J lost 1 base, and 9 bases lay in between. CDR1 is SGHAT and CDR2 is FQNNGV in the germline V gene. The CDR3 DNA reads TGTGCCAGCAGCTTCGGGGGAGGCCAAGAGACCCAGTACTTC. It is translated as CASSFGGGQETQYF.

This clonotype was seen only a few times. The J gene is TRBJ2-1, the V gene TRBV28; 7 bases agree with TRBD1. The CDR3 is made up of 14 amino acids. Germline V gene sequence: CDR1 MDHEN, CDR2 SYDVKM. The ends lost 8 bases at V and 6 bases at J; junction bases unmatched: 10. CDR3 residues: CASHEGGPINEQFF. The CDR3 nucleotides read TGTGCCAGCCACGAAGGGGGCCCGATCAATGAGCAGTTCTTC.

This chain links TRBV5-1 with TRBJ1-1; maybe TRBD1 (5 bases). V was shortened by 0 bases and J by 3 bases, with 12 bases between the two germline ends. Germline loops: CDR1 SGHRS, CDR2 YFSETQ. There are 15 residues in the CDR3. This CDR3 is CASSLAQGGHTEAFF. In DNA form, the CDR3 reads TGCGCCAGCAGCTTGGCTCAGGGAGGCCACACTGAAGCTTTCTTT.

The chain carries TRBV6-1 and TRBJ1-2; TRBD1 aligns across 10 bases. Losses at the gene ends were 6 bases for V and 3 bases for J; bases not matched to a gene: 13. The CDR3 totals 17 residues. Per germline, CDR1 MNHNS and CDR2 SASEGT. The CDR3 DNA sequence: TGTGCCAGCAGATTGACAGGGGGCTTTAAACGGGACTATGGCTACACCTTC. Amino acid sequence: CASRLTGGFKRDYGYTF.

V usage is TRBV11-2 and J usage is TRBJ2-7; TRBD2 matches at 11 bases. The CDR3 consists of 17 residues. Germline CDR1 is SGHAT and CDR2 is FQNNGV. J gave up 4 bases and V 1 base, and 9 bases lay outside the gene matches. The CDR3 spells CASSLGWTSGHTYEQYF. DNA of the CDR3: TGTGCCAGCAGCTTAGGTTGGACTAGCGGGCATACTTACGAGCAGTACTTC. The full variable domain, in which reference TRBV11-2 and TRBJ2-7 provide the parts outside the CDR3, is EAGVAQSPRYKIIEKRQSVAFWCNPISGHATLYWYQQILGQGPKLLIQFQNNGVVDDSQLPKDRFSAERLKGVDSTLKIQPAKLEDSAVYLCASSLGWTSGHTYEQYFGPGTRLTVT.

This clonotype was detected a few times. The chain employs TRBV6-5 and TRBJ1-4, with 8 bases fitting TRBD1. The germline V gene encodes CDR1 MNHEY and CDR2 SVGAGI. Germline trimming cut 2 bases from V and 7 bases from J; bases unmatched to any gene: 6. CDR3 length: 15 amino acids. The CDR3 coding sequence is TGTGCCAGCAGTTACACCAGGGGGCACGTTGAAAAACTGTTTTTT. This codes for CASSYTRGHVEKLFF.

This clonotype was found a few times. The genes are TRBV12-3 or TRBV12-4 and TRBJ1-1; 9 nucleotides align to TRBD1. The length of the CDR3 is 15 residues. V shed 2 bases and J 2 bases; nucleotides not matched to a gene: 3. The CDR3 protein is CASSLRDRENTEAFF. CDR3 DNA sequence: TGTGCCAGCAGTTTAAGGGACAGGGAAAACACTGAAGCTTTCTTT.

This clonotype was observed a few times. The V and J genes are TRBV12-3 or TRBV12-4 and TRBJ1-6; no definite D call. CDR3 length: 11 amino acids. V was clipped by 6 bases and J by 7 bases, with 4 bases between them. CDR3 DNA: TGTGCCAGCAGGGGGAATTCACCCCTCCACTTT. It codes for CASRGNSPLHF.

The chain employs TRBV28 and TRBJ2-5; D call uncertain. V was trimmed by 7 bases and J by 1 base, leaving 13 bases between them. CDR1 is MDHEN and CDR2 is SYDVKM in the germline V gene. The CDR3 length is 14 residues. CDR3 amino acids: CASKREAAQETQYF. CDR3 DNA sequence: TGTGCCAGCAAACGCGAGGCAGCCCAAGAGACCCAGTACTTC.

This clonotype has more than one count but fewer than ten. This chain links TRBV27 with TRBJ1-4, with D maybe TRBD1 (5 bases). This CDR3 is built from 15 residues. Germline CDR1 and CDR2: MNHEY and SMNVEV (reference sequence). Between the trimmed V and J ends, which lost 3 bases and 6 bases, there was a span of 14 bases. The CDR3: CASSFRGSLYEKLFF. Here the CDR3 DNA reads TGTGCCAGCAGTTTTCGGGGCAGTTTGTATGAAAAACTGTTTTTT.

This clonotype was counted between two and nine times. The V and J genes are TRBV10-3 and TRBJ1-2; the match to TRBD1 covers 8 bases. The V and J ends lost 6 bases and 7 bases, in that order; junction bases with no gene match: 4. Germline CDR1 ENHRY, CDR2 SYGVKD. This CDR3 spans 12 amino acids. The CDR3 DNA reads TGTGCCATCAGCGGACAGGGAGTTGGCTACACCTTC. Encoded protein: CAISGQGVGYTF.

The genes are TRBV4-1 and TRBJ1-6; 11 nucleotides align to TRBD1. The J segment lost 3 bases and the V segment lost 0 bases, leaving 10 bases of the junction unmatched. From germline, CDR1 is MGHRA and CDR2 YSYEKL. The CDR3 is made up of 20 amino acids. This chain's CDR3 is CASSQDASDRGRVYNSPLHF. As DNA, the CDR3 is TGCGCCAGCAGCCAAGATGCCTCGGACAGGGGGCGGGTCTATAATTCACCCCTCCACTTT.

This clonotype was detected a few times. The J gene is TRBJ2-7, the V gene TRBV12-3 or TRBV12-4, with 9 positions matching TRBD2. V lost 3 bases to trimming and J lost 0 bases; unmatched junction nucleotides: 9. The CDR3 has 17 residues. CDR3: CASSLRLAGISSYEQYF. The CDR3 DNA follows: TGTGCCAGCAGTTTGCGTCTAGCGGGGATCAGCTCCTACGAGCAGTACTTC.

The CDR3 loop is CASSYSRGEQETQYF. The CDR3 bases are TGTGCCAGCAGTTACTCTCGGGGAGAGCAAGAGACCCAGTACTTC. V usage is TRBV6-5 and J usage is TRBJ2-5; D is possibly TRBD2 (5 bases). Trimming took off 0 bases at V and 2 bases at J, with 10 bases between the two ends. Germline values: CDR1 MNHEY, CDR2 SVGAGI. The CDR3 runs to 15 residues.

This sequence joins TRBV20-1 and TRBJ2-1; 9 nucleotides align to TRBD1. Germline CDR1 is DFQATT and CDR2 is SNEGSKA (reference sequence). Trimming took 1 base from V and 3 from J; bases not matched to a gene: 7. The CDR3 consists of 16 residues. The CDR3: CSARGYGTGFYNEQFF. As DNA, the CDR3 is TGCAGTGCTAGAGGTTACGGGACAGGGTTCTACAATGAGCAGTTCTTC.

This clonotype came up many times. The chain combines TRBV5-1 with TRBJ2-1; perhaps TRBD2 as D (5 bases). The V gene lost 3 bases and the J gene lost 5 bases, with 6 bases spanning the gap. The CDR3 spans 12 residues. Germline CDR1 and CDR2: SGHRS and YFSETQ. The CDR3 protein is CASSSRDNEQFF. The CDR3 region has the DNA TGCGCCAGCAGCTCGCGGGACAATGAGCAGTTCTTC.